Following are 21 T cell receptor beta chains from one sample sequenced in a study of T cell changes during pregnancy in multiple sclerosis. Clones were read by immunoSEQ multiplex PCR, and TCRdb kept only the in-frame ones, dropping some. The table records more than 55,000 clones, 94% of them present only once. Sequenced material: CD8+ T cells from peripheral blood mononuclear cells, taken in the third trimester of pregnancy. The source is a female donor with multiple sclerosis, enrolled in a pregnancy study.

V is TRBV4-1 and J is TRBJ2-1, with 8 bases lining up with TRBD2. V was pared by 4 bases and J by 8 bases, with 10 bases of the junction left unmatched. Germline V gene sequence: CDR1 MGHRA, CDR2 YSYEKL. The CDR3 contains 15 residues. The CDR3 nucleotides are TGCGCCAGCAGCCTCCCGAGCGGGAGTCGCCATGAGCAGTTCTTC. Amino acids: CASSLPSGSRHEQFF.

V is TRBV28 and J is TRBJ2-7; 7 bases map to TRBD2. From germline, CDR1 is MDHEN and CDR2 SYDVKM. J lost 3 bases, V lost 3 bases, and 5 bases had no gene match. The CDR3 is 14 amino acids. The CDR3 sequence: CASSLRRELYEQYF. DNA of the CDR3: TGTGCCAGCAGTTTGAGGCGGGAGCTCTACGAGCAGTACTTC.

The chain links TRBV27 to TRBJ1-5; 9 bases line up with TRBD1. Germline V lookup: CDR1 MNHEY, CDR2 SMNVEV (reference sequence). V lost 5 bases to trimming and J lost 1 base; unmatched junction nucleotides: 6. This CDR3 comprises 16 residues. CDR3 nucleotide sequence: TGTGCCAGCAGTCCCCACAGGGGGCTCAGCAATCAGCCCCAGCATTTT. Encoded protein: CASSPHRGLSNQPQHF.

The V call is TRBV6-1, the J call TRBJ2-5; TRBD1 is a possible D gene (5 bases). V was clipped by 3 bases and J by 2 bases, with 13 bases between them. The CDR3 loop spans 15 amino acids. CDR1 is MNHNS and CDR2 is SASEGT in the germline V gene. In nucleotides, the CDR3 is TGTGCCAGCAGTGAGACGCCCAGGGAACAAGAGACCCAGTACTTC. Encoded protein: CASSETPREQETQYF.

The CDR3 loop is CASSQGLAGDTQYF. As DNA, the CDR3 is TGCGCCAGCAGCCAAGGTCTAGCGGGAGATACGCAGTATTTT. The chain links TRBV4-1 to TRBJ2-3; 8 nucleotides line up with TRBD2. Trimming at V came to 1 base and at J to 5 bases, leaving 2 bases not matched to a gene. Germline V gene lookup returns CDR1 MGHRA and CDR2 YSYEKL. This CDR3 region has 14 residues.

This sequence joins TRBV6-6 and TRBJ2-3; D is unresolved. This CDR3 has 13 amino acids. Germline-derived CDR1 and CDR2 are MNHNY and SVGAGI (reference sequence). V lost 2 bases to trimming and J lost 4 bases, with 7 bases between them. The CDR3 DNA reads as TGTGCCAGCAGTTACCCGGTATCAGATACGCAGTATTTT. Translating it yields CASSYPVSDTQYF.

The chain is built from TRBV27 and TRBJ2-7; D possibly corresponds to TRBD1 (11 bases). This CDR3 is built from 23 residues. The germline V and J ends were trimmed by 3 bases and 2 bases, with 38 bases remaining between them. CDR1 MNHEY and CDR2 SMNVEV come from the germline V gene (reference sequence). CDR3 bases: TGTGCCAGCAGTTTGGTCGGACAGGGGGCTGTGGCTAGCGGGAGTTATTCACCCTACGAGCAGTACTTC. This translates into CASSLVGQGAVASGSYSPYEQYF.

The chain carries TRBV10-2 and TRBJ1-2; 7 bases fit TRBD1. Per the germline V gene, CDR1 is WSHSY and CDR2 is SAAADI. The CDR3 is 16 amino acids. The V gene end was trimmed by 7 bases and the J gene end by 4 bases; junction bases not matched to a gene: 15. The CDR3 DNA reads as TGCGCCAGCACCGAATCGAGCCGGGACAGCCCCTATGGCTACACCTTC. Translating gives CASTESSRDSPYGYTF.

This chain uses TRBV19 with TRBJ2-1, with 7 bases fitting TRBD2. CDR3 length: 17 residues. J gave up 0 bases and V 2 bases, and 7 bases lay outside the gene matches. Germline V gene lookup returns CDR1 LNHDA and CDR2 SQIVND (reference sequence). The chain's CDR3 is CASSIMALADSYNEQFF. The CDR3 DNA reads as TGTGCCAGTAGTATAATGGCTCTAGCGGACTCCTACAATGAGCAGTTCTTC.

The chain links TRBV6-6 to TRBJ2-7, with D perhaps TRBD2 (5 bases). The germline V gene encodes CDR1 MNHNY and CDR2 SVGAGI (reference sequence). The V gene lost 7 bases and the J gene lost 4 bases, with 11 bases spanning the gap. The CDR3 is 12 amino acids. The CDR3 is CASIGDRYEQYF. In DNA, the CDR3 is TGTGCCAGCATCGGGGATAGGTACGAGCAGTACTTC.

This chain's CDR3 is CASSQGTGFYEQYF. The CDR3 DNA follows: TGCGCCAGCAGCCAAGGGACAGGGTTCTACGAGCAGTACTTC. The chain links TRBV4-1 to TRBJ2-7, with 8 nucleotides matching TRBD1. The V segment lost 1 base and the J segment 3 bases; nucleotides outside the gene matches: 2. CDR3 length: 14 amino acids. Germline V gives CDR1 MGHRA, CDR2 YSYEKL.

The rearrangement links TRBV10-3 to TRBJ2-1; D is possibly TRBD2 (5 bases). Between the trimmed V and J ends, which lost 0 bases and 8 bases, there was a span of 23 bases. This CDR3 spans 18 amino acids. Germline-derived CDR1 and CDR2 are ENHRY and SYGVKD. CDR3 amino acids: CAISESVLTRLTRHEQFF. DNA of the CDR3: TGTGCCATCAGTGAGTCGGTACTAACTCGCCTAACTAGGCATGAGCAGTTCTTC.

This chain joins TRBV7-6 and TRBJ1-5; D is undetermined. Germline lookup yields CDR1 SGHVS and CDR2 FNYEAQ. The CDR3 is made up of 13 amino acids. The V end lost 0 bases, the J end lost 7 bases, and 7 bases lay between the germline ends. The CDR3 spells CASSLAYLQPQHF. The DNA for the CDR3 is TGTGCCAGCAGCTTAGCGTATCTCCAGCCCCAGCATTTT. The full variable domain, completed using reference TRBV7-6 and TRBJ1-5, is GAGVSQSPRYKVTKRGQDVALRCDPISGHVSLYWYRQALGQGPEFLTYFNYEAQQDKSGLPNDRFSAERPEGSISTLTIQRTEQRDSAMYRCASSLAYLQPQHFGDGTRLSIL.

In its sample, this clone was seen once. The rearrangement links TRBV7-6 to TRBJ2-7; 7 bases fit TRBD2. CDR3 length: 15 residues. CDR1 and CDR2 from the germline V gene are SGHVS and FNYEAQ. With V trimmed by 1 base and J by 5 bases, 8 bases remained unmatched. The CDR3 loop reads CASSLGAGVLNEQYF. Written as DNA, the CDR3 is TGTGCCAGCAGCTTAGGCGCGGGAGTCCTTAACGAGCAGTACTTC.

V usage is TRBV6-5 and J usage is TRBJ2-7, with TRBD1 identical over 9 bases. Germline V gene data show CDR1 as MNHEY and CDR2 as SVGAGI. The CDR3 has 14 residues. Trimming cost V 10 bases and J 3 bases; bases outside gene matches: 10. The CDR3 here is CATAQTGQGYEQYF. CDR3 DNA sequence: TGTGCCACAGCCCAGACGGGACAGGGCTACGAGCAGTACTTC.

This sequence joins TRBV9 and TRBJ2-3; maybe TRBD2 (6 bases). Between the trimmed V and J ends, which lost 3 bases and 2 bases, there was a span of 19 bases. Germline V gene data show CDR1 as SGDLS and CDR2 as YYNGEE. The CDR3 covers 17 residues. CDR3: CASSASTRGWVTDTQYF. The DNA of the CDR3 is TGTGCCAGCAGCGCCTCGACTAGAGGGTGGGTCACAGATACGCAGTATTTT.

V gene TRBV5-5 combines with J gene TRBJ1-1, with 9 bases aligning to TRBD1. From germline, CDR1 is SGHKS and CDR2 YYEKEE (reference sequence). CDR3 length: 14 residues. The V and J ends lost 3 bases and 2 bases, in that order; junction bases with no gene match: 2. The CDR3 nucleotides read TGTGCCAGCAGCTGGGGACAGGGCAACACTGAAGCTTTCTTT. Translated, it gives CASSWGQGNTEAFF.

This chain connects TRBV4-2 to TRBJ1-3; D remains ambiguous. Per germline, CDR1 LGHNA and CDR2 YNFKEQ. This CDR3 contains 20 residues. Trimming stripped 0 bases from V and 0 bases from J, with 21 bases between. CDR3 protein: CASSQEYPSLKASSGNTIYF. The CDR3 DNA is TGTGCCAGCAGCCAAGAATATCCCTCCTTGAAAGCGTCCTCTGGAAACACCATATATTTT.

Only one count was recorded for this clone. The rearrangement joins TRBV30 to TRBJ1-2, with 7 bases aligning to TRBD1. Germline V gives CDR1 GTSNPN, CDR2 SVGIG (reference sequence). Trimming removed 1 base from V and 2 bases from J; junction bases left unmatched: 1. The CDR3 spans 13 residues. CDR3 residues: CAWSETGNYGYTF. CDR3 nucleotide sequence: TGTGCCTGGAGTGAGACAGGGAACTATGGCTACACCTTC.

The gene calls are TRBV10-2 and TRBJ2-1, with 11 bases fitting TRBD1. Germline CDR1 is WSHSY and CDR2 is SAAADI. V lost 0 bases and J lost 4; bases outside the gene matches: 2. This CDR3 contains 16 residues. CDR3 residues: CASSESGTGGYNEQFF. CDR3 bases: TGCGCCAGCAGTGAGTCCGGGACAGGGGGTTACAATGAGCAGTTCTTC.

The V and J genes are TRBV15 and TRBJ2-3; TRBD2 matches at 9 bases. The CDR3 totals 16 residues. The V gene end was trimmed by 2 bases and the J gene end by 5 bases; junction bases not matched to a gene: 8. The germline gives CDR1 LNHNV, CDR2 YYDKDF (reference sequence). CDR3 sequence: CATSRFWREGRDTQYF. The CDR3 DNA is TGTGCCACCAGCAGATTTTGGCGGGAGGGCCGAGATACGCAGTATTTT.